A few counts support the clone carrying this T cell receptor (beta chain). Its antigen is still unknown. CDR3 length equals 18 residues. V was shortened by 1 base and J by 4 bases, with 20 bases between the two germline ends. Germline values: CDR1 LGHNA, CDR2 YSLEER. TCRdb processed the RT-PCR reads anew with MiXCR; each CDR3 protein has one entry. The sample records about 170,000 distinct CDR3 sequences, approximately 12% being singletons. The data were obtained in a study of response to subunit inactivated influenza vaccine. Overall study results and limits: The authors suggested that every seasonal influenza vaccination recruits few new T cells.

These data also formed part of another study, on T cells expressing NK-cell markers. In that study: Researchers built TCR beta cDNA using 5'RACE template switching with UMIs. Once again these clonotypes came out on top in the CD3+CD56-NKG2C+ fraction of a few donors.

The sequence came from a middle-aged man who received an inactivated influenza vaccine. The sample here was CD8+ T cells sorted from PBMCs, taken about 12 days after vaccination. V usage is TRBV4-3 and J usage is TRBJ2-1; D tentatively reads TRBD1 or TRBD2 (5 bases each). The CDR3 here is CASSQAIIGTGNYNEQFF. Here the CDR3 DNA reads TGCGCCAGCAGCCAAGCGATCATTGGGACGGGAAATTACAATGAGCAGTTCTTC.